This is a list of T cell receptor beta chains from one sample in a study of control samples from healthy donors and cancer patients. Data came from immunoSEQ multiplex PCR; TCRdb stores just in-frame clones and leaves some out. The table shows more than 85,000 clones, with 75% to 95% occurring only once. The sequenced sample consisted of blood. These receptors all come from a human donor in good health. The donor label of this sample is uncertain. CDR3s include the opening cysteine and the closing phenylalanine or tryptophan. The D gene is left open where the match is weak. Clone size appears in some rows only: once, few, many, or a class for an expanded clone.

D,J,size,V,DNA,CDR3
-,TRBJ2-2,-,TRBV12-3/TRBV12-4,TGTGCCGGGGGACCTACGAACACCGGGGAGCTGTTTTTT,CAGGPTNTGELFF
TRBD1,TRBJ2-1,-,TRBV19,TGTGCCAGTCGTACGCTTAGGACAGGTTACAATGAGCAGTTCTTC,CASRTLRTGYNEQFF
TRBD1,TRBJ1-1,once,TRBV4-2,TGTGCCAGCAGCCAAGAGTTCCAGGGGGTAGTACCTATTGAAGCTTTCTTT,CASSQEFQGVVPIEAFF
-,TRBJ1-1,-,TRBV19,TGTGCCAGCCAGACAGGCTTCCTGAAAGCTTTCTTT,CASQTGFLKAFF
-,TRBJ2-1,-,TRBV19,TGTGCCAGTAGTCTTGGGAGGGGGAGTGAGCAGTTCTTC,CASSLGRGSEQFF
-,TRBJ1-1,-,TRBV10-3,TGTGCCATCAGTGAAACCGACAGGTCAAACACTGAAGCTTTCTTT,CAISETDRSNTEAFF
-,TRBJ1-4,-,TRBV10-3,TGTGCCATCAGCCCCGGGACGTCACGAGGCGAAAAACTGTTTTTT,CAISPGTSRGEKLFF
TRBD1,TRBJ1-5,-,TRBV2,TGTGCCAGCAGTGTAGGACAGGTAAATCAGCCCCAGCATTTT,CASSVGQVNQPQHF
-,TRBJ1-1,few,TRBV7-9,TGTGCCAGCAGCTTAGCCCAGAACACTGAAGCTTTCTTT,CASSLAQNTEAFF
-,TRBJ1-6,few,TRBV4-1,TGCGCCAGCAGCCACGCGGGGGATTCACCCCTCCACTTT,CASSHAGDSPLHF
-,TRBJ1-6,-,TRBV19,TGTGCCAGTAGTATGGGACAACATAATTCACCCCTCCACTTT,CASSMGQHNSPLHF
-,TRBJ2-2,-,TRBV2,TGTGCCAGCAGTTACAGCAGGAACACCGGGGAGCTGTTTTTT,CASSYSRNTGELFF
-,TRBJ1-5,-,TRBV4-3,TGCGCCAGCAGCCCCGGTATTGTCAATCAGCCCCAGCATTTT,CASSPGIVNQPQHF
TRBD1,TRBJ1-1,once,TRBV6-6,TGTGCCAGCAGTTACGCGGACAGGGCAAACACTGAAGCTTTCTTT,CASSYADRANTEAFF
TRBD1,TRBJ1-1,-,TRBV25-1,TGTGCCAGCAGTGAAGGCAGGGGGCGAATTATGAACACTGAAGCTTTCTTT,CASSEGRGRIMNTEAFF
-,TRBJ1-2,-,TRBV2,TGTGCCAGCAGTGAAGCTAGGCCCTATGGCTACACCTTC,CASSEARPYGYTF
-,TRBJ2-1,-,TRBV7-9,TGTGCCAGCAGCTTAGATATGGGGTTGACCTACAATGAGCAGTTCTTC,CASSLDMGLTYNEQFF
-,TRBJ1-6,-,TRBV6-4,TGTGCCAGCAGTGAAGAGGTCACAGATTCACCCCTCCACTTT,CASSEEVTDSPLHF
-,TRBJ1-2,once,TRBV6-5,TGTGCCAGCAGTTACTCCAGGGGAAGAACGGGCTACACCTTC,CASSYSRGRTGYTF
TRBD1,TRBJ1-5,-,TRBV7-9,TGTGCCAGCAGCTTATGGACGGGGACAGGGGATCAGCCCCAGCATTTT,CASSLWTGTGDQPQHF
-,TRBJ2-5,-,TRBV5-1,TGCGCCAGCAGCTTGGAGCGAGGGGAGACCCAGTACTTC,CASSLERGETQYF
TRBD1,TRBJ1-5,-,TRBV9,TGTGCCAGCAGCTTACAGGGGAATCAGCCCCAGCATTTT,CASSLQGNQPQHF
TRBD1,TRBJ1-2,-,TRBV10-3,TGTGCCATCAGTGAGCGGGGACAGGGGGCGAGTGGCTACACCTTC,CAISERGQGASGYTF